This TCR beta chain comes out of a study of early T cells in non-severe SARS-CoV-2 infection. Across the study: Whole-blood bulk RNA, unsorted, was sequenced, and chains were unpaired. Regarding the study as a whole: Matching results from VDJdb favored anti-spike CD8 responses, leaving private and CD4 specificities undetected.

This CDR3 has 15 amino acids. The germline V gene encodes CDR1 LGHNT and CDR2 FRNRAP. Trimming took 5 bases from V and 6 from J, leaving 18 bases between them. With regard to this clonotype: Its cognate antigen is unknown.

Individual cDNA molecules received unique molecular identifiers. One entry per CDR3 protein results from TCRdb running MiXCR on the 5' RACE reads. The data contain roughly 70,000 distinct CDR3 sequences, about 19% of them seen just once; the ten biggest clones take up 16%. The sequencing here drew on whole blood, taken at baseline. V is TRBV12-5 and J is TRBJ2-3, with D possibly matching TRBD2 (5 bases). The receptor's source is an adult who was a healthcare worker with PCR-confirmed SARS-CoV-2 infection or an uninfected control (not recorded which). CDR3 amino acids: CASGPRRSRADTQYF. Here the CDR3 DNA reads TGTGCTAGTGGTCCAAGGAGGAGCAGAGCGGATACGCAGTATTTT.